This paragraph reports one TCR beta chain. Original methodology: By means of reference gene primer amplification, nucleated cell counts were estimated. Clones were sequenced by immunoSEQ multiplex PCR, and TCRdb holds only the in-frame ones, with some missing. The V and J calls and clone size were taken over from that table, and D and trimming were inferred from the DNA. Of 150,000 to 200,000 clones in the sample, just over 85% are singletons; the top ten hold roughly 9%. This entry comes from a study of blood T cell repertoires in COVID-19. The overall study: PBMCs, B-cell-depleted T cells, or T cells provided the cDNA or gDNA that made up the material.

This CDR3 spans 11 amino acids. V dropped 3 bases and J dropped 2 bases, with 4 bases sitting between them. Germline-derived CDR1 and CDR2 are DFQATT and SNEGSKA (reference sequence). This clonotype was obtained from a woman aged 18-35 years who had recovered from COVID-19. The rearrangement uses TRBV20-1 and TRBJ2-5, with D uncertain. The specimen was PBMCs or T cells enriched from blood (not recorded which). CDR3 sequence: CSASRQETQYF. CDR3 nucleotide sequence: TGCAGTGCTAGCAGGCAAGAGACCCAGTACTTC.